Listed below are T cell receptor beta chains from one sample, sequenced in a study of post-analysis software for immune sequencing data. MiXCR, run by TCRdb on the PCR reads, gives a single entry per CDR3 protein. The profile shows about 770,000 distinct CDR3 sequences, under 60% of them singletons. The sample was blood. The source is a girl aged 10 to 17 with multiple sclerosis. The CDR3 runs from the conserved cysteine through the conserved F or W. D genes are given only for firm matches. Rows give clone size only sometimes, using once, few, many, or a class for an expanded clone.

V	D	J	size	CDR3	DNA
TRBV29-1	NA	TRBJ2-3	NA	CSVASGLEGSTDTQYF	TGCAGCGTTGCCTCCGGCCTTGAGGGTAGCACAGATACGCAGTATTTT
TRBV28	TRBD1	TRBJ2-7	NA	CASSPDRAEQYF	TGTGCCAGCAGCCCGGACAGGGCCGAGCAGTACTTC
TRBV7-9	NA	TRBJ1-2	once	CASSAGGEEGYTF	TGTGCCAGCAGCGCCGGGGGGGAAGAGGGCTACACCTTC
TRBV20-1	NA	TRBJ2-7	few	CSARDQGGAMGEQYF	TGCAGTGCTAGAGATCAAGGGGGGGCAATGGGCGAGCAGTACTTC
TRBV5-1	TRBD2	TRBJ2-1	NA	CASSSWILTSGKTYNEQFF	TGCGCCAGCAGCTCCTGGATTCTAACAAGCGGGAAGACCTACAATGAGCAGTTCTTC
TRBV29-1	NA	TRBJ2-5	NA	CSVENAQETQYF	TGCAGCGTTGAAAACGCGCAAGAGACCCAGTACTTC
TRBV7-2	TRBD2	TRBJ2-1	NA	CASSSGLAGWYNEQFF	TGTGCCAGCAGCTCGGGACTAGCGGGATGGTACAATGAGCAGTTCTTC
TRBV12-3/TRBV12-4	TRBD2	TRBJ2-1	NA	CASSFGQRGRMDEQFF	TGTGCCAGCAGTTTTGGCCAGCGGGGTCGTATGGATGAGCAGTTCTTC
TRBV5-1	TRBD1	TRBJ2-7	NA	CASSWTGVPYEQYF	TGCGCCAGCAGCTGGACAGGGGTTCCCTACGAGCAGTACTTC
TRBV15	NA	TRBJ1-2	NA	CATSRGGSSGYTF	TGTGCCACCAGCAGAGGAGGGAGCTCTGGCTACACCTTC
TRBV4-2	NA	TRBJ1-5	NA	CASSQDLAGTYTDQPQHF	TGTGCCAGCAGCCAAGATCTAGCAGGCACCTATACAGATCAGCCCCAGCATTTT
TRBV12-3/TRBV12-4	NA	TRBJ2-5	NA	CASSPTPGNPYF	TGTGCCAGCAGTCCAACCCCCGGGAACCCGTACTTC
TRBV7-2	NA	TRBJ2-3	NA	CASSSPLLGRRTDTQYF	TGTGCCAGCAGCTCCCCTCTCCTGGGGCGACGCACAGATACGCAGTATTTT
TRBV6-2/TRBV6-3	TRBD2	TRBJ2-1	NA	CASSYLGSGRSDNEQFF	TGTGCCAGCAGTTACTTGGGTAGCGGGAGATCTGACAATGAGCAGTTCTTC
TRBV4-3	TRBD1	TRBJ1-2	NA	CASSQDTGTGTIVGYGYTF	TGCGCCAGCAGCCAAGACACCGGGACAGGGACCATAGTGGGCTATGGCTACACCTTC
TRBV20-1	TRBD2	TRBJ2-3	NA	CSATGVTSGRLPDTQYF	TGCAGTGCTACTGGGGTGACTAGCGGGCGTCTACCAGATACGCAGTATTTT
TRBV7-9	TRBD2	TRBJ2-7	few	CASSLGASGSHYEQYF	TGTGCCAGCAGCTTAGGGGCTAGCGGGTCCCACTACGAGCAGTACTTC
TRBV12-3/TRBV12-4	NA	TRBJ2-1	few	CASSALGPPEVSSYNEQFF	TGTGCCAGCAGCGCACTAGGCCCCCCGGAGGTTAGCTCCTACAATGAGCAGTTCTTC
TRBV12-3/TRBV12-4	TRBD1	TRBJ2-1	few	CASSLFGRGNSEQFF	TGTGCCAGTAGTTTATTCGGCAGGGGGAACAGTGAGCAGTTCTTC
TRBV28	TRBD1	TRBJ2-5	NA	CASRFSRGRETQYF	TGTGCCAGCAGGTTTTCGAGGGGGCGGGAGACCCAGTACTTC
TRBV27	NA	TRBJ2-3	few	CASSFRGDTDTQYF	TGTGCCAGCAGTTTCCGAGGGGACACAGATACGCAGTATTTT
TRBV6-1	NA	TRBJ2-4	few	CASSEDVIAKNIQYF	TGTGCCAGCAGTGAAGACGTAATAGCCAAAAACATTCAGTACTTC
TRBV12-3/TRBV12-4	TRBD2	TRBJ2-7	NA	CAGSSFGRDYEQYF	TGTGCCGGCAGTTCTTTCGGGAGGGACTACGAGCAGTACTTC
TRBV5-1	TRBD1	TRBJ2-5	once	CASSSTRGYQETQYF	TGCGCCAGCAGCTCCACCAGGGGGTACCAAGAGACCCAGTACTTC
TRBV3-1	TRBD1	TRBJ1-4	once	CASSQDSGQIEKLFF	TGTGCCAGCAGCCAAGACTCGGGACAGATTGAAAAACTGTTTTTT
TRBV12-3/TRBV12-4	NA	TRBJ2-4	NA	CASSSTGNVYGQYF	TGTGCCAGCAGTAGCACAGGGAACGTCTACGGGCAGTACTTC
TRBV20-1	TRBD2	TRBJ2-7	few	CSAAPSGSSYEQYF	TGCAGTGCAGCCCCTAGCGGGAGCTCCTACGAGCAGTACTTC
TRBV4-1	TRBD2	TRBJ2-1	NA	CASSQETSGSGEQFF	TGCGCCAGCAGCCAAGAAACTAGCGGGAGCGGTGAGCAGTTCTTC
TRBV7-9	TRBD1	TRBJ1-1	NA	CASTPRGQGVVNTEAFF	TGTGCCAGCACCCCGAGGGGACAGGGGGTAGTGAACACTGAAGCTTTCTTT
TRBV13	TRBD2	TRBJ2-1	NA	CASSLGLAGGSYNEQFF	TGTGCCAGCAGCTTAGGCCTAGCGGGAGGGTCCTACAATGAGCAGTTCTTC
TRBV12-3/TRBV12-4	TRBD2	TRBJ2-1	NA	CASSPLSGTEQFF	TGTGCCAGCAGTCCTCTCAGCGGGACTGAGCAGTTCTTC
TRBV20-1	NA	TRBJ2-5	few	CSASPASRQETQYF	TGCAGTGCTAGTCCGGCTAGCCGACAAGAGACCCAGTACTTC
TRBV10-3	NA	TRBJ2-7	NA	CAISDSGDEQYF	TGTGCCATCAGTGATTCAGGGGACGAGCAGTACTTC
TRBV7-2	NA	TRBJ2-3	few	CASSPNGPGTGTDTQYF	TGTGCCAGCAGTCCAAATGGACCAGGGACCGGGACAGATACGCAGTATTTT
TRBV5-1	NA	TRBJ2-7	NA	CASSGQGGSYEQYF	TGCGCCAGCAGCGGTCAGGGGGGTTCCTACGAGCAGTACTTC
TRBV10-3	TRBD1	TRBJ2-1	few	CAIKRTGGGAGDYNEQFF	TGTGCCATCAAAAGGACAGGGGGAGGAGCGGGGGACTACAATGAGCAGTTCTTC
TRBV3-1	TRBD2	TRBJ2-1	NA	CASSQGGLSNNEQFF	TGTGCCAGCAGCCAGGGGGGACTATCGAACAATGAGCAGTTCTTC
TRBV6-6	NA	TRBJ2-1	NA	CASMGTGFYNEQFF	TGTGCCAGCATGGGTACTGGGTTCTACAATGAGCAGTTCTTC
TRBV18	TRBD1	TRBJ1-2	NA	CASSPDSGTGRGYTF	TGTGCCAGCTCACCCGATTCCGGGACAGGGAGAGGCTACACCTTC
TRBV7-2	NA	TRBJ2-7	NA	CASSLAKRYEQYF	TGTGCCAGCAGCTTAGCCAAGAGATACGAGCAGTACTTC
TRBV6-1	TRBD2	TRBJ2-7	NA	CASSEWERGRTSSSYEQYF	TGTGCCAGCAGTGAATGGGAGCGGGGCCGAACCTCAAGCTCCTACGAGCAGTACTTC
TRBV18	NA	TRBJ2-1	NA	CASSKTEAYEQFF	TGTGCCAGCTCTAAGACTGAGGCTTACGAGCAGTTCTTC
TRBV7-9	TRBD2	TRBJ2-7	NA	CASSSSSGNIYEQYF	TGTGCCAGCAGCTCCTCTAGCGGCAACATCTACGAGCAGTACTTC
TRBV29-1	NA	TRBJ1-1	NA	CSVEGVEAFF	TGCAGCGTTGAGGGGGTTGAAGCTTTCTTT
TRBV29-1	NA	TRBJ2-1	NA	CSVEGQGYHNEQFF	TGCAGCGTTGAAGGGCAGGGGTACCACAATGAGCAGTTCTTC
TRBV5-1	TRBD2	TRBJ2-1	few	CASSLPSGTSGRRNNEQFF	TGCGCCAGCAGCTTGCCATCCGGGACTAGCGGGAGGAGGAACAATGAGCAGTTCTTC
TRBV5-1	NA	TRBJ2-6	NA	CASSLLGTSGANVLTF	TGCGCCAGCAGCTTGTTAGGGACCTCTGGGGCCAACGTCCTGACTTTC
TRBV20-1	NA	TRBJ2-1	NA	CSATRAETQFF	TGCAGTGCCACCCGAGCTGAGACCCAGTTCTTC
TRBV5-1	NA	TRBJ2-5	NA	CASQLHRDVVGEQYF	TGCGCCAGCCAACTCCACAGGGATGTGGTCGGTGAGCAGTACTTC
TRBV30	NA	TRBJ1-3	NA	CACGLRWAISGNTIYF	TGTGCCTGTGGTCTCCGGTGGGCCATCTCGGGAAACACCATATATTTT
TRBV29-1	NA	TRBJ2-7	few	CSVGDGDYEQYF	TGCAGCGTTGGTGACGGAGACTACGAGCAGTACTTC
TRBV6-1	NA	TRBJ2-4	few	CASSEGRATKNIQYF	TGTGCCAGCAGTGAAGGGAGGGCTACGAAAAACATTCAGTACTTC
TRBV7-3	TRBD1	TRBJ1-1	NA	CASSLMGLGQGPRGTEAFF	TGTGCCAGCAGCTTAATGGGTCTGGGACAGGGCCCGAGGGGCACTGAAGCTTTCTTT
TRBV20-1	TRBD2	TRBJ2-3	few	CSATSGRGADTQYF	TGCAGTGCCACTAGCGGGAGGGGTGCAGATACGCAGTATTTT
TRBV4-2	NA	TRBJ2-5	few	CASSIDSQETQYF	TGTGCCAGCAGCATCGACAGTCAAGAGACCCAGTACTTC
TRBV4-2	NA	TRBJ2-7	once	CASSQVKGLPEQYF	TGTGCCAGCAGCCAAGTGAAAGGATTACCCGAGCAGTACTTC
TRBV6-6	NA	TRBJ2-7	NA	CAEGNPGEQYF	TGTGCCGAGGGCAACCCTGGGGAGCAGTACTTC
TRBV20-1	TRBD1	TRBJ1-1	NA	CGHTVVQGLNTEAFF	TGCGGTCATACAGTGGTACAGGGGCTGAACACTGAAGCTTTCTTT